The text below deals with one T cell receptor beta chain. Its antigen is undetermined. This specimen includes other DNA sequences encoding the same CDR3. The sample belongs to a study of shared clonotypes between healthy human individuals. Study summary: Used for every donor were three CD4 naive, three CD4 memory, two CD8 naive and one CD8 memory plate.

CD45RO-negative, CCR7-positively selected cells formed the naive CD8 fraction, excluding terminally differentiated effector memory CD45RA+ cells. Clones were read by immunoSEQ multiplex PCR, and TCRdb kept only the in-frame ones, dropping some. Here the sample spans around 1.9 million clones, just under 95% being singletons. Study findings and constraints: In this cohort, only blood was sampled, and tissue repertoires likely differ.

The V gene end was trimmed by 6 bases and the J gene end by 3 bases; junction bases not matched to a gene: 1. In germline, CDR1 is MNHEY, CDR2 SMNVEV (reference sequence). The CDR3 is 14 amino acids. V and J are TRBV27 and TRBJ2-1; 11 bases align to TRBD1. Sequenced material: naive CD8+ T cells from PBMCs. The receptor's source is a young man in good health. Some clones in this sample may be carry-over from other donors' samples. The DNA for the CDR3 is TGTGCCAGCAGGGACAGGGGGCTCTACAATGAGCAGTTCTTC. This sequence encodes CASRDRGLYNEQFF.